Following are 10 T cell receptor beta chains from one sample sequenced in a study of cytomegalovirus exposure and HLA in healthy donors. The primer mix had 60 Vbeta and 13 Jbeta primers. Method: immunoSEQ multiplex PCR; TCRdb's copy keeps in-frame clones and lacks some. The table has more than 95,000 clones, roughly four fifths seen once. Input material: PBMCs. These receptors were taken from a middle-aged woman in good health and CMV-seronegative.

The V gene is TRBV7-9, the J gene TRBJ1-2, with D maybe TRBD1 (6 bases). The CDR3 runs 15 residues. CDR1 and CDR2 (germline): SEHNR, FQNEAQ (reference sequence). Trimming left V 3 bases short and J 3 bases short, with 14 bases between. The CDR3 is CASSLKTGFHYGYTF. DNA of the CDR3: TGTGCCAGCAGCTTGAAGACAGGATTTCACTATGGCTACACCTTC.

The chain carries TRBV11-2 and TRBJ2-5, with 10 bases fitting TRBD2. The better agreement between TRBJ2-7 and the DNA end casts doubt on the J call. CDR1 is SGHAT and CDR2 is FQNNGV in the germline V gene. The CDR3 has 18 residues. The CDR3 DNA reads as TGTGCCAGCAACTTCCTGCCGGGTGGGACTAGCGCGACCTACGAGCAGTACTTC. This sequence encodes CASNFLPGGTSATYEQYF.

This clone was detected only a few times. The CDR3, as DNA: TGCGCCAGCAGCGCCGGACAGGCCCAAGAGACCCAGTACTTC. Amino acids: CASSAGQAQETQYF. The J gene is TRBJ2-5, the V gene TRBV10-1, with 7 nucleotides matching TRBD1. CDR3 length: 14 residues. With 6 bases clipped from V and 1 base from J, the junction kept 5 bases outside the gene matches. Germline CDR1 is WNHNN and CDR2 is SYGVQD (reference sequence).

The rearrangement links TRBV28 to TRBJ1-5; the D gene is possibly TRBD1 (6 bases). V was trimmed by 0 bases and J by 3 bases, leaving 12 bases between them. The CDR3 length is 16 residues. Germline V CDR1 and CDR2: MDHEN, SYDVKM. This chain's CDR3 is CASSLWAGVNNQPQHF. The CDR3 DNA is TGTGCCAGCAGTTTATGGGCAGGGGTCAACAATCAGCCCCAGCATTTT.

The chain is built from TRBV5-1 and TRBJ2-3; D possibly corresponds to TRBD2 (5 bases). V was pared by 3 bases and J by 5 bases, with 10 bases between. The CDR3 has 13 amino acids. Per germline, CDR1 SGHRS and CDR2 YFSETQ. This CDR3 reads CASSYGLGDTQYF. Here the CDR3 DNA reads TGCGCCAGCAGCTACGGACTGGGAGATACGCAGTATTTT.

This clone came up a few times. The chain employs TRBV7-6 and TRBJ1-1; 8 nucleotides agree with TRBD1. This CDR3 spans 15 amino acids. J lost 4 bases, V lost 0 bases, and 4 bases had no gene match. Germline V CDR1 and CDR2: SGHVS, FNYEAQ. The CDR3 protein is CASSLATTGATEAFF. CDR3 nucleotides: TGTGCCAGCAGCTTAGCGACGACAGGGGCCACTGAAGCTTTCTTT.

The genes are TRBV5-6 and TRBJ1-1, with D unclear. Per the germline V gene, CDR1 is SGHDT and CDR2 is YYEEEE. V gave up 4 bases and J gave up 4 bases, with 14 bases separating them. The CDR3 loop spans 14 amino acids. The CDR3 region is CASSGGGSGTEAFF. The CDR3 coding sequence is TGTGCCAGCAGCGGAGGAGGGAGTGGCACTGAAGCTTTCTTT.

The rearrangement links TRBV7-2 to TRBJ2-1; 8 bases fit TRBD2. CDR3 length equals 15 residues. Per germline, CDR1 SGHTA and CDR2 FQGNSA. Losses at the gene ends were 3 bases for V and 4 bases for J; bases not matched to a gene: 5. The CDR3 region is CASSLSVAGYNEQFF. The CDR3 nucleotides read TGTGCCAGCAGCTTGTCGGTAGCGGGGTACAATGAGCAGTTCTTC.

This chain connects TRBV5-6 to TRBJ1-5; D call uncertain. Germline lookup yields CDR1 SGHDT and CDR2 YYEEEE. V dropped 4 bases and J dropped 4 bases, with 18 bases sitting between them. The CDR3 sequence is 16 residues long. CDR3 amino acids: CASSISPVIGNQPQHF. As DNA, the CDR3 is TGTGCCAGCAGCATATCTCCGGTTATTGGTAATCAGCCCCAGCATTTT.

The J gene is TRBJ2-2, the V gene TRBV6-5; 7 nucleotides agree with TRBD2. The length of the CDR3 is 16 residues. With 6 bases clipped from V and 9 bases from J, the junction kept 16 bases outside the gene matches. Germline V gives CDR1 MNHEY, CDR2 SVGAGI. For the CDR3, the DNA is TGTGCCAGCAGCTACAACCCTGGGGGGGATGGTAGGGAGCTGTTTTTT. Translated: CASSYNPGGDGRELFF.